The 23 T cell receptor beta chains presented below share a single source sample, sequenced in a study of blood T cell repertoires in COVID-19. Sequencing used immunoSEQ multiplex PCR; TCRdb keeps in-frame clones, though not all of them. The profile shows 250,000 to 300,000 clones, over 75% of them singletons. What was sequenced was peripheral blood. These receptors were obtained from a woman between 55 and 75 years old with acute or convalescent COVID-19.

V and J are TRBV15 and TRBJ2-1, with D unclear. This CDR3 region has 16 residues. In germline, CDR1 is LNHNV, CDR2 YYDKDF (reference sequence). The V gene lost 1 base and the J gene lost 1 base, with 11 bases spanning the gap. The CDR3 coding sequence is TGTGCCACCAGCAGAGGACCACTAAGGTCCTACAATGAGCAGTTCTTC. Translated: CATSRGPLRSYNEQFF. Based on the CDR3 plus reference TRBV15 and TRBJ2-1, the full variable domain is DAMVIQNPRYQVTQFGKPVTLSCSQTLNHNVMYWYQQKSSQAPKLLFHYYDKDFNNEADTPDNFQSRRPNTSFCFLDIRSPGLGDTAMYLCATSRGPLRSYNEQFFGPGTRLTVL.

The CDR3 here is CASSDSGTGDYGYTF. The CDR3 DNA reads TGTGCCAGCAGCGATTCCGGGACAGGGGACTATGGCTACACCTTC. The gene calls are TRBV7-6 and TRBJ1-2; 10 bases align to TRBD1. V dropped 5 bases and J dropped 3; count of bases not matched to a gene: 6. The CDR3 has 15 residues. CDR1 SGHVS and CDR2 FNYEAQ come from the germline V gene.

This clone was seen more than once but under ten times. This chain links TRBV7-2 with TRBJ2-1; D possibly corresponds to TRBD2 (6 bases). V lost 5 bases and J lost 8, with 13 bases in between. Germline CDR1 is SGHTA and CDR2 is FQGNSA. This CDR3 is 13 amino acids long. DNA for the CDR3: TGTGCCAGCAGCCGGGACTGGACGGATGAGCAGTTCTTC. Translated: CASSRDWTDEQFF.

The chain uses TRBV27 and TRBJ1-1, with 12 positions matching TRBD1. J was trimmed by 4 bases and V by 7 bases; bases with no gene match: 4. This CDR3 contains 14 residues. The V gene's germline CDR1 is MNHEY and CDR2 SMNVEV (reference sequence). CDR3 sequence: CASKGQGAFTEAFF. The CDR3 DNA reads TGTGCCAGCAAGGGACAGGGGGCATTCACTGAAGCTTTCTTT.

In its sample, this clone was seen a few times. The rearrangement uses TRBV3-1 (or the pseudogene TRBV3-2) and TRBJ2-7, with 10 bases that match TRBD1. This CDR3 region has 17 residues. Germline values: CDR1 LGHDT, CDR2 YNNKEL (reference sequence). The V and J ends lost 4 bases and 2 bases, in that order; junction bases with no gene match: 11. DNA for the CDR3: TGTGCCAGCAGCCGAACCTTGCCGGGACAGGGGCCCTACGAGCAGTACTTC. This sequence encodes CASSRTLPGQGPYEQYF.

V is TRBV5-4 and J is TRBJ2-1; 7 positions match TRBD1. The germline CDR1 and CDR2 sequences are SGHNT and YYREEE (reference sequence). The CDR3 loop spans 16 amino acids. The junction had 10 bases not matched to a gene; V was cut back by 4 bases and J by 3 bases. CDR3 in DNA: TGTGCCAGCAGCCGCTCCGGGACAGATTTCTACAATGAGCAGTTCTTC. This translates into CASSRSGTDFYNEQFF.

This sequence joins TRBV24-1 and TRBJ1-1; tentative D call: TRBD1 (6 bases). This CDR3 spans 13 amino acids. Germline V gives CDR1 KGHDR, CDR2 SFDVKD. The ends were cut back, 4 bases at V and 11 bases at J, with 16 bases in the middle. Here the CDR3 reads CATSDMRGAHAFF. CDR3 coding DNA: TGTGCCACCAGTGACATGCGGGGGGCTCATGCTTTCTTT.

The rearrangement joins TRBV20-1 to TRBJ1-5, with D uncertain. Trimming pared 3 bases from V and 0 bases from J, leaving 9 bases between. The V gene's germline CDR1 is DFQATT and CDR2 SNEGSKA (reference sequence). CDR3 length: 14 residues. CDR3 DNA: TGCAGTGCTAGTGCGGGTTATAGCAATCAGCCCCAGCATTTT. Translated: CSASAGYSNQPQHF.

The chain combines TRBV6-5 with TRBJ1-6; the D gene is possibly TRBD1 (5 bases). CDR1 is MNHEY and CDR2 is SVGAGI in the germline V gene. Trimming cost V 4 bases and J 7 bases, with 11 bases left between them. The length of the CDR3 is 14 residues. Written as DNA, the CDR3 is TGTGCCAGCAGTTCCGGGGGGAGAAATTCACCCCTCCACTTT. It yields the protein CASSSGGRNSPLHF.

CDR3 in DNA: TGTGCCGCTGGGACTCCCGGAACCGGGGAGCTGTTTTTT. This gives the protein CAAGTPGTGELFF. The chain is built from TRBV6-5 and TRBJ2-2; possibly TRBD2 for D (6 bases). The CDR3 is made up of 13 amino acids. Trimming stripped 11 bases from V and 5 bases from J, with 15 bases between. Germline V CDR1 and CDR2: MNHEY, SVGAGI.

The chain has TRBV6-4 and TRBJ1-5, with D maybe TRBD1 (5 bases). CDR1 is MRHNA and CDR2 is SNTAGT in the germline V gene. V shed 5 bases and J shed 4 bases, with 9 bases lying between them. This CDR3 contains 13 residues. The CDR3 nucleotides read TGTGCCAGCAGTCCGGACACTAATCAGCCCCAGCATTTT. This codes for CASSPDTNQPQHF.

This chain connects TRBV11-2 to TRBJ1-2; tentative D call: TRBD1 (6 bases). Trimming pared 1 base from V and 4 bases from J, leaving 16 bases between. CDR3 size: 16 residues. Germline assignment: CDR1 SGHAT and CDR2 FQNNGV. The chain's CDR3 is CASSLVQGGPFYGYTF. For the CDR3, the DNA is TGTGCCAGCAGCTTAGTTCAAGGGGGACCGTTCTATGGCTACACCTTC.

V and J are TRBV2 and TRBJ2-3; 8 bases line up with TRBD2. Trimming cost V 6 bases and J 6 bases; bases outside gene matches: 8. CDR3 length equals 14 residues. Germline V lookup: CDR1 SNHLY, CDR2 FYNNEI. The CDR3 DNA reads as TGTGCCAGCAGCGTAGCGGGGAGAAGGGATACGCAGTATTTT. The encoded protein is CASSVAGRRDTQYF.

The V gene is TRBV27, the J gene TRBJ2-1; 7 bases align to TRBD2. The germline V gene has CDR1 MNHEY and CDR2 SMNVEV (reference sequence). The CDR3 runs 14 residues. The trim removed 4 bases at V and 3 bases at J, leaving 3 bases unmatched. The CDR3 DNA reads as TGTGCCAGCAGTTGGGGCGGGGGCTACAATGAGCAGTTCTTC. Translated: CASSWGGGYNEQFF.

On this clone itself: This same CDR3 is encoded by further DNA sequences in the sample. The V gene is TRBV4-2, the J gene TRBJ1-2, with no clear D. Germline assignment: CDR1 LGHNA and CDR2 YNFKEQ. CDR3 length: 13 amino acids. V was cut by 0 bases and J by 8 bases, with 10 bases left in between. The CDR3, as DNA: TGTGCCAGCAGCCAAGAGGGAGGGTACGGCTACACCTTC. It encodes CASSQEGGYGYTF.

The CDR3 spells CASSSGGKADTQYF. CDR3 coding DNA: TGTGCCAGCAGCTCTGGCGGGAAGGCAGATACGCAGTATTTT. The chain is built from TRBV7-9 and TRBJ2-3, with D perhaps TRBD2 (6 bases). CDR1 and CDR2 (germline): SEHNR, FQNEAQ (reference sequence). V gave up 4 bases and J gave up 4 bases, with 12 bases separating them. The CDR3 extends over 14 amino acids. Combining the CDR3 with reference TRBV7-9 and TRBJ2-3 gives the whole variable domain DTGVSQNPRHKITKRGQNVTFRCDPISEHNRLYWYRQTLGQGPEFLTYFQNEAQLEKSRLLSDRFSAERPKGSFSTLEIQRTEQGDSAMYLCASSSGGKADTQYFGPGTRLTVL.

The CDR3 region has the DNA TGTGCCAGTAGTACGACAGGGGGCGCTGAAGCTTTCTTT. This codes for CASSTTGGAEAFF. The chain employs TRBV19 and TRBJ1-1; TRBD1 aligns across 10 bases. Germline V gene sequence: CDR1 LNHDA, CDR2 SQIVND (reference sequence). V trimming: 4 bases; J trimming: 6 bases; junction bases outside the gene matches: 2. CDR3 size: 13 residues.

The V gene is TRBV2, the J gene TRBJ1-2; 7 bases align to TRBD1. Germline assignment: CDR1 SNHLY and CDR2 FYNNEI. V was clipped by 5 bases and J by 0 bases; unmatched bases: 6. The CDR3 has 15 residues. The CDR3 coding sequence is TGTGCCAGCAGTCAAACAGGGGCATCTAACTATGGCTACACCTTC. Its translation: CASSQTGASNYGYTF.

The CDR3, as DNA: TGTGCCAGCAGTTTACCAGGGGTAAATACGCAGTATTTT. It is translated as CASSLPGVNTQYF. This sequence joins TRBV28 and TRBJ2-3; D perhaps matches TRBD1 (6 bases). Germline CDR1 MDHEN, CDR2 SYDVKM. The CDR3 sequence is 13 residues long. The V end was cut by 2 bases, the J end by 7 bases, with 10 bases between.

J is TRBJ2-3 and V is TRBV4-1; 8 bases align to TRBD1. Germline CDR1 and CDR2: MGHRA and YSYEKL. V shed 4 bases, J shed 9 bases, and the junction held 24 bases outside the gene matches. This CDR3 has 19 residues. CDR3 sequence: CASSPGQGPLSGPWITQYF. The CDR3 coding sequence is TGCGCCAGCAGCCCCGGACAGGGTCCGCTTAGCGGCCCCTGGATAACGCAGTATTTT.

The chain is built from TRBV6-1 and TRBJ1-5; D uncertain. The CDR3 totals 15 residues. V dropped 2 bases and J dropped 2 bases, with 10 bases sitting between them. Per germline, CDR1 MNHNS and CDR2 SASEGT. The CDR3 spells CASSETSGGNQPQHF. CDR3 coding DNA: TGTGCCAGCAGTGAAACCTCCGGGGGCAATCAGCCCCAGCATTTT.

The V call is TRBV6-4, the J call TRBJ2-3; no firm D call. This CDR3 spans 14 amino acids. The germline V gene encodes CDR1 MRHNA and CDR2 SNTAGT. V was clipped by 0 bases and J by 4 bases, with 8 bases between them. CDR3 DNA sequence: TGTGCCAGCAGTGACTCGTTCTCCTCAGATACGCAGTATTTT. It codes for CASSDSFSSDTQYF.

V gene TRBV7-6 combines with J gene TRBJ2-3; 8 bases agree with TRBD2. V trimming: 6 bases; J trimming: 6 bases; junction bases outside the gene matches: 14. This CDR3 comprises 16 residues. Germline assignment: CDR1 SGHVS and CDR2 FNYEAQ. CDR3 loop: CASSPLFGGGLDTQYF. The DNA of the CDR3 is TGTGCCAGCAGTCCTCTGTTCGGGGGGGGCTTGGATACGCAGTATTTT.